One and the same sample provided the 30 T cell receptor beta chains below, sequenced in a study of control samples from healthy donors and cancer patients. The assay was immunoSEQ multiplex PCR, and TCRdb's table has in-frame clones only and misses some. The repertoire holds 55,000 to 90,000 clones, with around 82% as singletons. The source material was blood. These receptor sequences come from a man aged 45-65 years in good health.

The rearrangement joins TRBV28 to TRBJ2-1, with 7 bases matching TRBD1. V lost 6 bases to trimming and J lost 0 bases; unmatched junction nucleotides: 5. This CDR3 spans 15 amino acids. From germline, CDR1 is MDHEN and CDR2 SYDVKM. The CDR3 is CASRGTEISYNEQFF. In DNA, the CDR3 is TGTGCCAGCAGGGGGACAGAGATCTCCTACAATGAGCAGTTCTTC.

The genes are TRBV7-8 and TRBJ2-1, with D possibly TRBD2 on 5 matching bases. The CDR3 totals 15 residues. Germline-derived CDR1 and CDR2 are SGHVS and FQNEAQ. V shed 5 bases and J shed 5 bases, with 16 bases lying between them. DNA of the CDR3: TGTGCCAGCAGCCTCGGACTGACTTCCAACAATGAGCAGTTCTTC. It yields the protein CASSLGLTSNNEQFF.

The chain employs TRBV5-1 and TRBJ2-3; D gene ambiguous. The CDR3 is made up of 15 amino acids. Trimming removed 0 bases at V and 4 bases at J, with 12 bases between. Germline V CDR1 and CDR2: SGHRS, YFSETQ. CDR3 region: CASSLAGLGADTQYF. Written as DNA, the CDR3 is TGCGCCAGCAGCTTGGCTGGCCTAGGAGCAGATACGCAGTATTTT. The full variable domain, with the rest looked up from reference TRBV5-1 and TRBJ2-3, is KAGVTQTPRYLIKTRGQQVTLSCSPISGHRSVSWYQQTPGQGLQFLFEYFSETQRNKGNFPGRFSGRQFSNSRSEMNVSTLELGDSALYLCASSLAGLGADTQYFGPGTRLTVL.

As DNA, the CDR3 is TGTGCCAGCAGACCCTTAGGGGGCAGGGGGCCTTTCCATGGCTACACCTTC. Translated, it gives CASRPLGGRGPFHGYTF. The chain joins TRBV11-2 to TRBJ1-2; 8 positions match TRBD1. The CDR3 consists of 17 residues. The V segment lost 6 bases and the J segment 6 bases; nucleotides outside the gene matches: 18. Germline CDR1 and CDR2: SGHAT and FQNNGV. Based on the CDR3 plus reference TRBV11-2 and TRBJ1-2, the full variable domain is EAGVAQSPRYKIIEKRQSVAFWCNPISGHATLYWYQQILGQGPKLLIQFQNNGVVDDSQLPKDRFSAERLKGVDSTLKIQPAKLEDSAVYLCASRPLGGRGPFHGYTFGSGTRLTVV.

The CDR3 loop reads CASSYSTTSVPGELFF. The CDR3 DNA is TGTGCCAGCAGTTACTCGACGACTAGCGTGCCCGGGGAGCTGTTTTTT. This chain uses TRBV6-5 with TRBJ2-2; the match to TRBD2 covers 8 bases. The germline V gene encodes CDR1 MNHEY and CDR2 SVGAGI. V lost 0 bases to trimming and J lost 6 bases; unmatched junction nucleotides: 6. This CDR3 spans 16 amino acids.

The V and J genes are TRBV5-1 and TRBJ1-5, with 9 positions matching TRBD1. CDR1 is SGHRS, CDR2 YFSETQ, per germline. V was pared by 1 base and J by 6 bases, with 8 bases of the junction left unmatched. The CDR3 length is 16 residues. In DNA form, the CDR3 reads TGCGCCAGCAGCTTGCAACCGGGACAGGGAGCTCAGCCCCAGCATTTT. It codes for CASSLQPGQGAQPQHF.

The CDR3 DNA is TGTGCCAGCAGCCCAATGACAGGGAAGGGCTACACCTTC. This translates into CASSPMTGKGYTF. The V and J genes are TRBV5-7 and TRBJ1-2; TRBD1 aligns across 7 bases. TRBV5-7 counts as an open reading frame of uncertain function. V shed 4 bases, J shed 8 bases, and the junction held 8 bases outside the gene matches. This CDR3 region has 13 residues.

A few counts support this clone. CDR3 in DNA: TGTGCCAGCAGTTTAGGATCGGGGGGGCTCGAAGCTTTCTTT. This sequence encodes CASSLGSGGLEAFF. The chain couples TRBV28 to TRBJ1-1; TRBD1 might be the D (6 bases). V dropped 2 bases and J dropped 8 bases, with 15 bases sitting between them. The CDR3 is 14 amino acids. The germline gives CDR1 MDHEN, CDR2 SYDVKM.

The chain joins TRBV28 to TRBJ1-2; TRBD1 might be the D (5 bases). The CDR3 length is 16 residues. CDR1 and CDR2 (germline): MDHEN, SYDVKM. Trimming removed 4 bases at V and 5 bases at J, with 20 bases between. The chain's CDR3 is CASSSDKRGERYGYTF. CDR3 DNA: TGTGCCAGCAGTTCCGACAAGCGGGGGGAGAGGTATGGCTACACCTTC.

V usage is TRBV9 and J usage is TRBJ2-7; TRBD2 might be the D (6 bases). Germline V CDR1 and CDR2: SGDLS, YYNGEE. The CDR3 covers 14 residues. V lost 2 bases and J 6 bases, leaving 15 bases between the germline ends. CDR3 region: CASSVGGGGREQYF. DNA for the CDR3: TGTGCCAGCAGCGTGGGGGGTGGGGGACGCGAGCAGTACTTC.

The V gene is TRBV7-6, the J gene TRBJ2-3; D gene unclear. The CDR3 extends over 16 amino acids. CDR1 and CDR2 (germline): SGHVS, FNYEAQ. With 2 bases removed from V and 5 bases from J, the gap between germline ends came to 17 bases. CDR3 amino acids: CASSLLFAEMRDTQYF. The CDR3 DNA follows: TGTGCCAGCAGCTTACTATTCGCGGAGATGAGAGATACGCAGTATTTT.

V is TRBV28 and J is TRBJ1-5, with 7 bases aligning to TRBD1. Germline CDR1 MDHEN, CDR2 SYDVKM. The CDR3 consists of 13 residues. V was pared by 5 bases and J by 6 bases, with 4 bases of the junction left unmatched. The CDR3 reads CASSDRARQPQHF. The CDR3 coding sequence is TGTGCCAGCAGTGACAGGGCGCGTCAGCCCCAGCATTTT.

This clone was seen just once. V is TRBV5-6 and J is TRBJ2-7; 7 nucleotides match TRBD1. Looked up from germline, CDR1 is SGHDT and CDR2 is YYEEEE. The CDR3 is 13 residues long. V dropped 4 bases and J dropped 5; count of bases not matched to a gene: 6. CDR3 region: CASSPGQFNEQYF. Written as DNA, the CDR3 is TGTGCCAGCAGCCCGGGACAGTTCAACGAGCAGTACTTC.

The chain uses TRBV27 and TRBJ1-1; D gene uncertain. Germline CDR1 and CDR2: MNHEY and SMNVEV (reference sequence). V was pared by 6 bases and J by 4 bases, with 12 bases between. The CDR3 consists of 13 residues. DNA for the CDR3: TGTGCCAGCAGGCCTCCGGGAGTCACTGAAGCTTTCTTT. Its protein product is CASRPPGVTEAFF.

V and J are TRBV4-3 and TRBJ1-3; 7 bases are a match to TRBD1. After removal of 2 bases from V and 8 bases from J, the junction contained 3 bases not matched to a gene. CDR1 is LGHNA, CDR2 YSLEER, per germline. This CDR3 spans 13 amino acids. The CDR3 loop reads CASSQRQGDTIYF. The CDR3 DNA reads as TGCGCCAGCAGCCAACGACAGGGAGACACCATATATTTT.

This chain links TRBV7-9 with TRBJ1-1, with D perhaps matching TRBD1 (6 bases). Trimming removed 2 bases at V and 2 bases at J, with 9 bases between. The length of the CDR3 is 14 residues. Germline V lookup: CDR1 SEHNR, CDR2 FQNEAQ (reference sequence). CDR3 nucleotides: TGTGCCAGCAGCTTAACAGGGATAAACACTGAAGCTTTCTTT. Translating gives CASSLTGINTEAFF.

This clone showed up just once. This sequence joins TRBV5-4 and TRBJ2-2; D is perhaps TRBD1 or TRBD2 (5 bases each). Looked up from germline, CDR1 is SGHNT and CDR2 is YYREEE (reference sequence). This CDR3 region has 12 residues. Trimming removed 6 bases from V and 8 bases from J, with 11 bases in between. The CDR3 DNA follows: TGTGCCAGCACACCGGGGCAAGGGGAGCTGTTTTTT. Translation: CASTPGQGELFF.

The chain is built from TRBV5-4 and TRBJ2-7, with TRBD1 matching 7 bases. V gave up 2 bases and J gave up 7 bases; unmatched junction bases: 6. Germline CDR1 is SGHNT and CDR2 is YYREEE (reference sequence). The CDR3 length is 13 residues. The CDR3 DNA sequence: TGTGCCAGCAGCTTAGGGTCAGGGGGTGAGCAGTACTTC. Its translation is CASSLGSGGEQYF. The variable domain in full, completed from reference TRBV5-4 and TRBJ2-7, reads ETGVTQSPTHLIKTRGQQVTLRCSSQSGHNTVSWYQQALGQGPQFIFQYYREEENGRGNFPPRFSGLQFPNYSSELNVNALELDDSALYLCASSLGSGGEQYFGPGTRLTVT.

This chain uses TRBV12-3 or TRBV12-4 with TRBJ2-3; D ambiguous. The CDR3 length is 13 residues. V was pared by 4 bases and J by 5 bases, with 10 bases between. The CDR3 region has the DNA TGTGCCAGCAGTTGGCTGACTGGAGATACGCAGTATTTT. This encodes CASSWLTGDTQYF.

The J gene is TRBJ1-5, the V gene TRBV5-5; TRBD1 might be the D (5 bases). Trimming removed 0 bases at V and 3 bases at J, with 16 bases between. The CDR3 has 17 amino acids. From germline, CDR1 is SGHKS and CDR2 YYEKEE (reference sequence). As DNA, the CDR3 is TGTGCCAGCAGCTTGGCCGTTGGGGCAGGGAACAATCAGCCCCAGCATTTT. It codes for CASSLAVGAGNNQPQHF.

V is TRBV3-1 (or the pseudogene TRBV3-2) and J is TRBJ1-2; the D is unclear. In germline, CDR1 is LGHDT, CDR2 YNNKEL (reference sequence). This CDR3 is built from 16 residues. Trimming cost V 1 base and J 4 bases, with 16 bases left between them. The CDR3 nucleotides read TGTGCCAGCAGCCAAGGTACCTTACAAAGCGTCTATGGCTACACCTTC. Protein product: CASSQGTLQSVYGYTF.

The chain uses TRBV28 and TRBJ1-2; 9 bases line up with TRBD1. V was pared by 2 bases and J by 7 bases, with 8 bases of the junction left unmatched. Germline V CDR1 and CDR2: MDHEN, SYDVKM. This CDR3 has 15 amino acids. CDR3 in amino acids: CASSLSTGGRGGYTF. Written as DNA, the CDR3 is TGTGCCAGCAGTTTAAGTACAGGGGGCAGAGGTGGCTACACCTTC.

J is TRBJ2-6 and V is TRBV3-1 (or the pseudogene TRBV3-2), with D perhaps being TRBD1 or TRBD2 (6 bases each). Germline CDR1 LGHDT, CDR2 YNNKEL (reference sequence). This CDR3 has 19 residues. V was shortened by 2 bases and J by 2 bases, with 19 bases between the two germline ends. The CDR3 reads CASSQTGRGVIAGANVLTF. Written as DNA, the CDR3 is TGTGCCAGCAGCCAAACGGGAAGGGGGGTAATAGCTGGGGCCAACGTCCTGACTTTC.

This clone appeared once. The chain recombines TRBV7-3 with TRBJ2-5; perhaps TRBD1 as D (5 bases). The CDR3 extends over 12 amino acids. Germline assignment: CDR1 SGHTA and CDR2 FQGTGA. Trimming shortened V by 2 bases and J by 12 bases, and 13 bases separated the two germline ends. The CDR3: CASSLPPGHKYF. Here the CDR3 DNA reads TGTGCCAGCAGCTTACCGCCCGGACATAAGTACTTC.

This chain links TRBV28 with TRBJ2-7, with 9 nucleotides matching TRBD1. The CDR3 is 17 amino acids. V was clipped by 5 bases and J by 0 bases; unmatched bases: 11. Per germline, CDR1 MDHEN and CDR2 SYDVKM. The DNA for the CDR3 is TGTGCCAGCAGTCCTTATATGGGGACAGGGCTCTCCTACGAGCAGTACTTC. Its protein is CASSPYMGTGLSYEQYF.

The rearrangement links TRBV5-1 to TRBJ2-5; TRBD2 matches at 11 bases. V lost 0 bases, J lost 5 bases, and 9 bases stayed unmatched. Germline loops: CDR1 SGHRS, CDR2 YFSETQ. CDR3 length equals 17 residues. The CDR3 loop is CASSLEGSGRAWETQYF. The DNA for the CDR3 is TGCGCCAGCAGCTTGGAAGGTAGCGGGAGGGCCTGGGAGACCCAGTACTTC.

The rearrangement links TRBV9 to TRBJ1-3, with D unclear. The V end lost 0 bases, the J end lost 7 bases, and 14 bases lay between the germline ends. The CDR3 extends over 15 amino acids. The V gene's germline CDR1 is SGDLS and CDR2 YYNGEE. The CDR3 coding sequence is TGTGCCAGCAGCGTAGAAGGTCCGGGGAGGAACACCATATATTTT. Its translation is CASSVEGPGRNTIYF.

V and J are TRBV12-3 or TRBV12-4 and TRBJ2-3, with D unclear. V was shortened by 6 bases and J by 3 bases, with 7 bases between the two germline ends. The CDR3 is 12 residues long. In DNA form, the CDR3 reads TGTGCCAGCAGAGCAGAGACAGATACGCAGTATTTT. Amino acid sequence: CASRAETDTQYF.

This clone was recorded only once. The rearrangement links TRBV6-5 to TRBJ2-5; possibly TRBD1 for D (6 bases). Germline CDR1 MNHEY, CDR2 SVGAGI. The V end lost 8 bases, the J end lost 3 bases, and 16 bases lay between the germline ends. The CDR3 length is 14 residues. The CDR3 protein is CASRVGAYEETQYF. The DNA for the CDR3 is TGTGCCAGCCGGGTGGGGGCCTATGAAGAGACCCAGTACTTC.

This rearrangement joins TRBV7-9 to TRBJ1-1; possibly TRBD1 for D (5 bases). CDR3 length equals 15 residues. Germline lookup yields CDR1 SEHNR and CDR2 FQNEAQ (reference sequence). V was pared by 4 bases and J by 5 bases, with 17 bases between. CDR3 loop: CASSSSKRRGTEAFF. DNA of the CDR3: TGTGCCAGCAGCTCGTCTAAAAGAAGGGGAACTGAAGCTTTCTTT.